The text below deals with one TCR beta chain. Per the original methods: Reference gene primer amplification in the assay estimated nucleated cell counts. The data were produced by immunoSEQ multiplex PCR, yet TCRdb's version contains in-frame clones alone and is incomplete. For V, J and clone size, that table is used; D and trimming come from the DNA. This repertoire shows 100,000 or so clones, less than 90% found once; its top ten account for about 7%. These data are taken from a study of blood T cell repertoires in COVID-19. Turning to the study itself: Both acute and convalescent COVID-19 samples were obtained from the United States, Italy and Spain. Sample material is recorded as cDNA or gDNA derived from T cells, B-cell-depleted T cells, or PBMCs.

With 11 bases clipped from V and 1 base from J, the junction kept 6 bases outside the gene matches. Per germline, CDR1 SGHVS and CDR2 FQNEAQ. This CDR3 is 13 amino acids long. Sequenced material: peripheral blood. The TCR sequence derives from a man in his sixties with acute or convalescent COVID-19. The chain combines TRBV7-8 with TRBJ2-3, with 7 bases identical to TRBD2. In nucleotides, the CDR3 is TGTGCCTCGGATCGGGGGGGCACAGATACGCAGTATTTT. Amino acids: CASDRGGTDTQYF.